What follows are 13 T cell receptor beta chains derived from one specimen sequenced in a study of OX40 agonist ivuxolimab in advanced cancers. Libraries were built with the immunoSEQ multiplex PCR assay. As stored in TCRdb, this immuneACCESS dataset retains in-frame rearrangements with V and J assigned. A fraction of the clones does not appear; measured against another copy, unresolved V genes explain less than half of the discrepancy, and the remainder lacks a known reason. A total of approximately 100,000 clones appear in this sample, 70% to 90% of them only once. 0.79% of the sample is taken by the ten largest. The specimen comprised CD4+ or CD8+ T cells sorted from blood, sampled in a trial of the OX40 agonist ivuxolimab. Every receptor here comes from an adult with an advanced solid tumor such as melanoma, head and neck, liver or kidney cancer.

The J gene is TRBJ1-5, the V gene TRBV28; TRBD1 is a possible D gene (5 bases). CDR1 and CDR2 (germline): MDHEN, SYDVKM. Deletions cut 4 bases from V and 7 bases from J, with 14 bases between. This CDR3 spans 14 amino acids. CDR3 nucleotides: TGTGCCAGCAGTTCTGGACAAGGAAAGCAGCCCCAGCATTTT. Translated: CASSSGQGKQPQHF. Full variable domain (remainder filled in from reference TRBV28 and TRBJ1-5): DVKVTQSSRYLVKRTGEKVFLECVQDMDHENMFWYRQDPGLGLRLIYFSYDVKMKEKGDIPEGYSVSREKKERFSLILESASTNQTSMYLCASSSGQGKQPQHFGDGTRLSIL.

This clone was seen a handful of times. This chain connects TRBV5-6 to TRBJ1-1; no clear D. The CDR3 contains 16 residues. Germline V gene sequence: CDR1 SGHDT, CDR2 YYEEEE. The V end was cut by 3 bases, the J end by 2 bases, with 17 bases between. The CDR3 DNA sequence: TGTGCCAGCAGCTCCGGAGGTGGGCGGAAAAACACTGAAGCTTTCTTT. This codes for CASSSGGGRKNTEAFF.

This chain connects TRBV2 to TRBJ2-2; D is unresolved. Between the trimmed V and J ends, which lost 7 bases and 0 bases, there was a span of 9 bases. There are 14 residues in the CDR3. Germline CDR1 is SNHLY and CDR2 is FYNNEI. CDR3 loop: CASMVGANTGELFF. The CDR3 region has the DNA TGTGCCAGCATGGTGGGCGCGAACACCGGGGAGCTGTTTTTT.

This chain connects TRBV19 to TRBJ2-1; TRBD2 is a possible D gene (6 bases). Germline CDR1 is LNHDA and CDR2 is SQIVND (reference sequence). The length of the CDR3 is 15 residues. The V gene lost 2 bases and the J gene lost 9 bases, with 17 bases spanning the gap. CDR3 nucleotides: TGTGCCAGTAGTATATCCGGGGGAGTCGGGGGTGAGCAGTTCTTC. Translation: CASSISGGVGGEQFF.

The chain combines TRBV5-1 with TRBJ2-2; tentatively, D is TRBD1 (5 bases). The germline V gene has CDR1 SGHRS and CDR2 YFSETQ. CDR3 length equals 14 residues. V shed 4 bases and J shed 3 bases, with 10 bases lying between them. CDR3 loop: CASSPGHDTGELFF. DNA for the CDR3: TGCGCCAGCAGCCCCGGACACGACACCGGGGAGCTGTTTTTT.

The J gene is TRBJ1-2, the V gene TRBV11-1; D gene unclear. Germline V gene data show CDR1 as SGHAT and CDR2 as FQDESV (reference sequence). This CDR3 contains 11 residues. V was trimmed by 5 bases and J by 7 bases, leaving 8 bases between them. CDR3 region: CASSPAFGYTF. CDR3 sequence (DNA): TGTGCCAGCAGCCCCGCGTTTGGCTACACCTTC.

This rearrangement joins TRBV7-2 to TRBJ2-7; TRBD1 aligns across 8 bases. CDR1 SGHTA and CDR2 FQGNSA come from the germline V gene. V shed 5 bases and J 6 bases; nucleotides not matched to a gene: 12. There are 15 residues in the CDR3. In nucleotides, the CDR3 is TGTGCCAGCAGCCCCCCCGGACAGGGCCCTGGCGAGCAGTACTTC. Translation: CASSPPGQGPGEQYF.

The CDR3 nucleotides are TGTGCCAGCTCAGGTTCCGGGACAGGGGGCAGGGGTGAGCAGTTCTTC. This translates into CASSGSGTGGRGEQFF. This chain joins TRBV18 and TRBJ2-1; 12 nucleotides align to TRBD1. V gave up 5 bases and J gave up 9 bases; unmatched junction bases: 11. CDR3 length equals 16 residues. In germline, CDR1 is KGHSH, CDR2 LQKENI.

The rearrangement joins TRBV4-2 to TRBJ2-1; 9 bases match TRBD2. This CDR3 has 17 amino acids. Germline loops: CDR1 LGHNA, CDR2 YNFKEQ. J gave up 0 bases and V 1 base, and 4 bases lay outside the gene matches. The CDR3 is CASSQASGASSYNEQFF. CDR3 bases: TGTGCCAGCAGCCAAGCTAGCGGGGCAAGCTCCTACAATGAGCAGTTCTTC.

The rearrangement links TRBV7-2 to TRBJ1-4; D remains ambiguous. CDR3 length: 16 amino acids. Germline assignment: CDR1 SGHTA and CDR2 FQGNSA. Trimming took 5 bases from V and 4 from J, leaving 17 bases between them. In DNA form, the CDR3 reads TGTGCCAGCAGCGCACAGAGCGGGGAGGGTAATGAAAAACTGTTTTTT. Translation: CASSAQSGEGNEKLFF.

This rearrangement joins TRBV11-3 to TRBJ1-1; perhaps TRBD1 as D (6 bases). V gave up 1 base and J gave up 4 bases, with 16 bases separating them. Germline CDR1 reads SGHNT; CDR2 reads YENEEA. The CDR3 runs 16 residues. The CDR3 here is CASSLASRGGGTEAFF. The CDR3 DNA sequence: TGTGCCAGCAGCTTAGCCTCCAGGGGCGGAGGCACTGAAGCTTTCTTT. The variable domain in full, with the rest retrieved from reference TRBV11-3 and TRBJ1-1, is EAGVVQSPRYKIIEKKQPVAFWCNPISGHNTLYWYLQNLGQGPELLIRYENEEAVDDSQLPKDRFSAERLKGVDSTLKIQPAELGDSAVYLCASSLASRGGGTEAFFGQGTRLTVV.

V gene TRBV7-2 combines with J gene TRBJ2-3; D ambiguous. V was clipped by 4 bases and J by 5 bases, with 16 bases between them. The germline V gene has CDR1 SGHTA and CDR2 FQGNSA. This CDR3 contains 15 residues. The CDR3 coding sequence is TGTGCCAGCAGCTCCCTAGGGAAATGGGGAGATACGCAGTATTTT. Amino acid sequence: CASSSLGKWGDTQYF.

The chain recombines TRBV7-2 with TRBJ1-6; D gene ambiguous. The V end was cut by 5 bases, the J end by 6 bases, with 14 bases between. Germline CDR1 reads SGHTA; CDR2 reads FQGNSA. The CDR3 is 15 amino acids. DNA of the CDR3: TGTGCCAGCAGCCCTGAGTGGCATCTTAATTCACCCCTCCACTTT. Translated, it gives CASSPEWHLNSPLHF.